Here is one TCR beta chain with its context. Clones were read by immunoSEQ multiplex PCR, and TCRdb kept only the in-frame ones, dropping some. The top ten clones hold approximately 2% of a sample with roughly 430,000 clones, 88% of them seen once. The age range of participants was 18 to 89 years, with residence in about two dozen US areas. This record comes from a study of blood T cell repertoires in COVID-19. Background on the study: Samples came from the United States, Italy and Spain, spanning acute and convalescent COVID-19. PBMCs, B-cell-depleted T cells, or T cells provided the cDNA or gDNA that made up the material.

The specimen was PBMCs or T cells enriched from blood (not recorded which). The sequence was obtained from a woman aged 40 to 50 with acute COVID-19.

The CDR3 protein is CASSISPGEEYGYTF. In DNA, the CDR3 is TGTGCCAGTAGTATAAGTCCAGGGGAAGAATATGGCTACACCTTC. J is TRBJ1-2 and V is TRBV19, with D maybe TRBD1 (6 bases). CDR3 length: 15 amino acids. Deletions cut 2 bases from V and 5 bases from J, with 15 bases between. From germline, CDR1 is LNHDA and CDR2 SQIVND (reference sequence).